The T cell receptor beta chain under discussion was sequenced for a study of T-cell reconstitution after alpha-beta-depleted transplantation in children listed by TCRdb under 2016. For the study in its entirety: Using TCR repertoire profiling, the study quantitatively followed how T-cell immune reconstitution unfolded in children after TCRalphabeta/CD19-depleted allogeneic hematopoietic cell transplantation. Study-level results and caveats: In some patients, the high TCRbeta diversity seen at day 60 was put down to recipient T cells and intrathymic progenitors that had survived conditioning. Hyperexpanded clone frequencies declined over subsequent months; after one year, T-cell counts and TCRbeta diversity were mostly attributed to newly produced T cells. Apparently early alphabetaT-cell count recovery about two months after transplant reportedly relied on only several hundred rapidly expanded clones derived from non-depleted graft cells.

This clonotype has just a few counts. The antigen this receptor binds is unknown. The sample holds no much larger clone one base away, and base qualities are not on file. Reading the label with the study, this specimen's treatment or condition is: allogeneic hematopoietic cell transplantation with graft depleted of TCRalphabeta T cells and CD19 B cells. TCRalphabeta/CD19-depleted allogeneic hematopoietic cell grafts were given to the transplant recipients, all of whom were children. The library came from PCR. The sequencer listed for this sample is Illumina HiSeq 2500. To normalize quantification of the TCRbeta repertoire, the TCR libraries were built with molecular barcoding that relied on unique molecular identifiers. The public reads were reanalyzed by TCRdb: fastp trimming at Q25, MiXCR alignment, in-frame beta chains only. Merged by CDR3 protein, the rows form single entries marked with the most common genes and DNA. The sample contains about a million distinct CDR3 sequences, roughly 31% of them found a single time. The ten largest clones capture approximately 30% of the sample.

The CDR3 contains 16 residues, cysteine and phenylalanine counted. The DNA shown is the 48-base CDR3, in frame from base 1. CDR1 and CDR2 are drawn from the germline V gene: SGHRS, YFSETQ. The junction carries 21 bases between V and J, which are trimmed by 5 bases and 4 bases respectively. The sequenced sample was PBMCs, mostly from graft donor cells, obtained 360 days after TCRalphabeta/CD19-depleted stem cell transplant. The receptor was derived from a boy under three years old who had a stem cell transplant for SCID, so the T cells may come from the graft donor. The rearranged segments are TRBV5-1 and TRBJ1-1; the D gene is perhaps TRBD1, from 5 matching bases. For the CDR3, the sequence is CASSSGSAGWSTEAFF. The nucleotide sequence reads as follows: TGCGCCAGCAGTTCAGGGAGCGCTGGGTGGAGCACTGAAGCTTTCTTT. Outside the CDR3, residues come from the reference TRBV5-1 and TRBJ1-1 proteins, so the full variable domain is: KAGVTQTPRYLIKTRGQQVTLSCSPISGHRSVSWYQQTPGQGLQFLFEYFSETQRNKGNFPGRFSGRQFSNSRSEMNVSTLELGDSALYLCASSSGSAGWSTEAFFGQGTRLTVV.